Below, 19 T cell receptor beta chains from the same sample are listed, as sequenced in a study of T cell changes during pregnancy in multiple sclerosis. Here immunoSEQ multiplex PCR was the method, and the copy in TCRdb shows in-frame clones only, minus some. This table holds fewer than 45,000 clones, about 92% found once. The source was CD4+ T cells from peripheral blood mononuclear cells, collected in the third trimester of pregnancy. These receptors all stem from a female donor with multiple sclerosis, enrolled in a pregnancy study.

This clone showed up just once. The chain links TRBV9 to TRBJ2-7; the match to TRBD1 covers 9 bases. The V segment lost 4 bases and the J segment 5 bases; nucleotides outside the gene matches: 10. The V gene's germline CDR1 is SGDLS and CDR2 YYNGEE. The CDR3 is 15 amino acids. In DNA form, the CDR3 reads TGTGCCAGCAGCTCAGGGGACAGGGTACCTGACGAGCAGTACTTC. The encoded protein is CASSSGDRVPDEQYF.

The chain joins TRBV7-2 to TRBJ1-1, with D unclear. The CDR3 is 14 residues long. Germline V gene lookup returns CDR1 SGHTA and CDR2 FQGNSA. V lost 5 bases to trimming and J lost 6 bases, with 16 bases between them. Written as DNA, the CDR3 is TGTGCCAGCAGCCCAAGGCGGACTGTCCCTGAAGCTTTCTTT. Its protein product is CASSPRRTVPEAFF.

CDR3 bases: TGTGCCAGCAGCCTCCCGGCGGCTAGAGTAGACAATGAGCAGTTCTTC. As protein: CASSLPAARVDNEQFF. The genes are TRBV5-4 and TRBJ2-1; D not resolved. Germline CDR1 SGHNT, CDR2 YYREEE (reference sequence). Trimming left V 4 bases short and J 5 bases short, with 19 bases between. The CDR3 consists of 16 residues.

V is TRBV5-4 and J is TRBJ1-3; D gene uncertain. The CDR3 length is 15 residues. From germline, CDR1 is SGHNT and CDR2 YYREEE (reference sequence). The ends were cut back, 4 bases at V and 0 bases at J, with 11 bases in the middle. Here the CDR3 reads CASSGQEDSGNTIYF. In DNA form, the CDR3 reads TGTGCCAGCAGCGGCCAGGAAGACTCTGGAAACACCATATATTTT.

The chain combines TRBV19 with TRBJ2-1; D is unresolved. This CDR3 has 13 amino acids. Germline CDR1 and CDR2: LNHDA and SQIVND (reference sequence). V was pared by 8 bases and J by 0 bases, with 8 bases between. CDR3 sequence: CASGISSYNEQFF. Written as DNA, the CDR3 is TGTGCCAGTGGCATAAGCTCCTACAATGAGCAGTTCTTC.

This clone was seen a single time. V and J are TRBV29-1 and TRBJ2-1; 10 bases are a match to TRBD1. J was trimmed by 6 bases and V by 7 bases; bases with no gene match: 12. The germline CDR1 and CDR2 sequences are SQVTM and ANQGSEA. This CDR3 region has 15 residues. The CDR3 bases are TGCAGCGCCAAACGGGGACAGGGGTTCGTCAATGAGCAGTTCTTC. This codes for CSAKRGQGFVNEQFF.

The V gene is TRBV25-1, the J gene TRBJ2-6; the match to TRBD1 covers 8 bases. V was clipped by 2 bases and J by 0 bases; unmatched bases: 6. The CDR3 has 18 amino acids. Germline lookup yields CDR1 MGHDK and CDR2 SYGVNS. CDR3 in amino acids: CASSERGTGRSGANVLTF. CDR3 coding DNA: TGTGCCAGCAGTGAAAGAGGGACAGGCCGCTCTGGGGCCAACGTCCTGACTTTC.

This clone appeared a single time. V usage is TRBV28 and J usage is TRBJ2-7, with D perhaps TRBD2 (5 bases). CDR3 size: 15 residues. The germline V and J ends were trimmed by 6 bases and 2 bases, with 17 bases remaining between them. The germline V gene encodes CDR1 MDHEN and CDR2 SYDVKM. This chain's CDR3 is CASRTRGSGTYEQYF. The CDR3, as DNA: TGTGCCAGCAGGACCCGCGGGTCGGGGACCTACGAGCAGTACTTC.

CDR3 sequence (DNA): TGTGCCAGCAGCTCACCCGTTAGCAGGGAGCTGTTTTTT. Translated, it gives CASSSPVSRELFF. The V and J genes are TRBV7-3 and TRBJ2-2, with D uncertain. This CDR3 has 13 residues. The germline gives CDR1 SGHTA, CDR2 FQGTGA. The V end was cut by 4 bases, the J end by 9 bases, with 12 bases between.

The chain combines TRBV6-6 with TRBJ1-2, with a tentative D call TRBD1 (5 bases). The CDR3 contains 14 residues. V shed 2 bases and J shed 8 bases, with 15 bases lying between them. Germline assignment: CDR1 MNHNY and CDR2 SVGAGI (reference sequence). For the CDR3, the DNA is TGTGCCAGCAGTTACCTCACCAGTCGGGGGGGCTACACCTTC. Amino acid sequence: CASSYLTSRGGYTF.

The chain is built from TRBV7-2 and TRBJ2-7, with 7 nucleotides matching TRBD1. The ends lost 3 bases at V and 7 bases at J; junction bases unmatched: 6. The CDR3 has 13 amino acids. The V gene's germline CDR1 is SGHTA and CDR2 FQGNSA. In DNA form, the CDR3 reads TGTGCCAGCAGCTTGGGACAGCCTAGGGAGCAGTACTTC. This encodes CASSLGQPREQYF. Filled out from reference TRBV7-2 and TRBJ2-7, the complete variable domain reads GAGVSQSPSNKVTEKGKDVELRCDPISGHTALYWYRQSLGQGLEFLIYFQGNSAPDKSGLPSDRFSAERTGGSVSTLTIQRTQQEDSAVYLCASSLGQPREQYFGPGTRLTVT.

This chain connects TRBV28 to TRBJ2-1; 8 nucleotides match TRBD1. Germline V CDR1 and CDR2: MDHEN, SYDVKM. V shed 6 bases and J 7 bases; nucleotides not matched to a gene: 11. The length of the CDR3 is 15 residues. DNA of the CDR3: TGTGCCAGCAGCCGCCAGGGGGCGTTTTTGAATGAGCAGTTCTTC. This translates into CASSRQGAFLNEQFF.

This clone showed up just once. The rearrangement uses TRBV6-5 and TRBJ2-7, with D maybe TRBD1 (6 bases). The CDR3 is made up of 12 amino acids. Germline loops: CDR1 MNHEY, CDR2 SVGAGI. Trimming stripped 6 bases from V and 2 bases from J, with 8 bases between. The CDR3 here is CASRQGAYEQYF. CDR3 nucleotides: TGTGCCAGCAGACAGGGTGCCTACGAGCAGTACTTC.

The J gene is TRBJ1-1, the V gene TRBV5-1; 9 bases align to TRBD1. Trimming at V came to 4 bases and at J to 2 bases, leaving 3 bases not matched to a gene. CDR1 is SGHRS and CDR2 is YFSETQ in the germline V gene. This CDR3 has 14 residues. The CDR3 spells CASSTDRGNTEAFF. The CDR3, as DNA: TGCGCCAGCAGCACGGACAGGGGTAACACTGAAGCTTTCTTT.

For this clone: A junction boundary mismatches the germline segment, possibly from a read error. Different DNA sequences within this sample yield the same CDR3. The CDR3 spells CASSEGTGGEKLFF. CDR3 bases: TGTGCCAGCAGCGAAGGGACAGGGGGTGAAAAACTGTTTTTT. V and J are TRBV6-1 and TRBJ1-4; 11 bases fit TRBD1. Germline values: CDR1 MNHNS, CDR2 SASEGT. The CDR3 has 14 amino acids.

The chain links TRBV11-2 to TRBJ1-6; no definite D call. Trimming removed 0 bases from V and 0 bases from J, with 3 bases in between. Germline CDR1 is SGHAT and CDR2 is FQNNGV. CDR3 length equals 15 residues. The CDR3 sequence: CASSLDSSYNSPLHF. The CDR3 nucleotides are TGTGCCAGCAGCTTAGATAGCTCCTATAATTCACCCCTCCACTTT.

This chain joins TRBV28 and TRBJ1-5; the D is unclear. The V end lost 3 bases, the J end lost 3 bases, and 12 bases lay between the germline ends. CDR1 is MDHEN and CDR2 is SYDVKM in the germline V gene. This CDR3 region has 15 residues. CDR3 DNA sequence: TGTGCCAGCAGTTTGGTCGGGGATAACAATCAGCCCCAGCATTTT. Translating it yields CASSLVGDNNQPQHF.

The V call is TRBV4-3, the J call TRBJ1-6; 7 positions match TRBD1. Germline V gives CDR1 LGHNA, CDR2 YSLEER. This CDR3 spans 14 amino acids. J lost 8 bases, V lost 3 bases, and 4 bases had no gene match. CDR3 nucleotide sequence: TGCGCCAGCAGCCAGACAGGGTCTGATTCACCCCTCCACTTT. It yields the protein CASSQTGSDSPLHF.

This clone was observed once. The chain has TRBV5-8 and TRBJ2-5; possible D gene TRBD1, 6 bases. The CDR3 spans 15 residues. In germline, CDR1 is SGHTS, CDR2 YDEGEE. The V gene lost 6 bases and the J gene lost 2 bases, with 17 bases spanning the gap. For the CDR3, the DNA is TGTGCCAGCAAACCTCTCCATAGGGGGCAAGAGACCCAGTACTTC. Amino acid sequence: CASKPLHRGQETQYF.